Following are 20 T cell receptor beta chains from one sample sequenced in a study of patients and donors after allogeneic stem cell transplantation. A single record per CDR3 protein comes from TCRdb applying MiXCR to the RT-PCR reads. The data contain more than 850,000 distinct CDR3 sequences, roughly 17% of them singletons. Sequencing was carried out using blood, either unsorted or a sorted T cell fraction (not recorded which). The receptors shown here come from a human donor who was either an allogeneic HSCT recipient or a stem cell or donor lymphocyte infusion donor (not recorded which). It is not recorded whose cells these are; they may come from a transplant donor.

This chain links TRBV6-1 with TRBJ1-1, with D possibly being TRBD1 (5 bases). Germline assignment: CDR1 MNHNS and CDR2 SASEGT. The CDR3 runs 16 residues. V lost 4 bases and J lost 0, with 15 bases in between. The CDR3 DNA is TGTGCCAGCAGTGTTAGAGAAGGGGCGCTGAACACTGAAGCTTTCTTT. This codes for CASSVREGALNTEAFF.

The chain is built from TRBV20-1 and TRBJ2-2, with D hard to call. This CDR3 has 14 residues. Germline CDR1 reads DFQATT; CDR2 reads SNEGSKA (reference sequence). V lost 6 bases to trimming and J lost 7 bases, with 18 bases between them. In DNA, the CDR3 is TGCAGTGCCCCAGAGGACCAGCTGGGCGGGGAGCTGTTTTTT. Translation gives CSAPEDQLGGELFF.

In its sample, this clonotype was seen many times. The V and J genes are TRBV5-1 and TRBJ2-5; 7 bases map to TRBD2. The CDR3 runs to 11 residues. Germline trimming cut 4 bases from V and 9 bases from J; bases unmatched to any gene: 3. Germline V gene data show CDR1 as SGHRS and CDR2 as YFSETQ. Written as DNA, the CDR3 is TGCGCCAGCAGCCCAGGACTAGCCCAGTACTTC. It specifies CASSPGLAQYF.

This clonotype was counted at least ten times. J is TRBJ1-3 and V is TRBV11-2, with D hard to call. The CDR3 sequence is 16 residues long. V dropped 0 bases and J dropped 0 bases, with 9 bases sitting between them. Germline V lookup: CDR1 SGHAT, CDR2 FQNNGV. The chain's CDR3 is CASSLEGGSSGNTIYF. The CDR3 DNA sequence: TGTGCCAGCAGCTTAGAAGGTGGAAGCTCTGGAAACACCATATATTTT. Full variable domain (missing parts from reference TRBV11-2 and TRBJ1-3): EAGVAQSPRYKIIEKRQSVAFWCNPISGHATLYWYQQILGQGPKLLIQFQNNGVVDDSQLPKDRFSAERLKGVDSTLKIQPAKLEDSAVYLCASSLEGGSSGNTIYFGEGSWLTVV.

This chain links TRBV12-3 or TRBV12-4 with TRBJ2-3; 15 nucleotides match TRBD2. Losses at the gene ends were 7 bases for V and 4 bases for J; bases not matched to a gene: 6. The CDR3 consists of 16 residues. The CDR3 nucleotides are TGTGCCAGCACTACAGGACTAGCGGGAGGGTCAGATACGCAGTATTTT. It translates to CASTTGLAGGSDTQYF.

This chain links TRBV11-2 with TRBJ1-3; weak D call: TRBD1 (5 bases). This CDR3 is built from 18 residues. V was pared by 5 bases and J by 0 bases, with 20 bases between. Germline V lookup: CDR1 SGHAT, CDR2 FQNNGV. This chain's CDR3 is CASSLWAGVEFSGNTIYF. The CDR3 DNA sequence: TGTGCCAGCAGCCTTTGGGCGGGGGTAGAATTCTCTGGAAACACCATATATTTT. Looking up the rest from reference TRBV11-2 and TRBJ1-3 gives the full variable domain: EAGVAQSPRYKIIEKRQSVAFWCNPISGHATLYWYQQILGQGPKLLIQFQNNGVVDDSQLPKDRFSAERLKGVDSTLKIQPAKLEDSAVYLCASSLWAGVEFSGNTIYFGEGSWLTVV.

The V gene is TRBV20-1, the J gene TRBJ2-5; a possible D gene is TRBD2 (7 bases). The CDR3 sequence is 13 residues long. CDR1 is DFQATT and CDR2 is SNEGSKA in the germline V gene (reference sequence). Deletions cut 7 bases from V and 5 bases from J, with 17 bases between. CDR3: CSVGGRVGETQYF. DNA of the CDR3: TGCAGTGTGGGGGGGCGAGTGGGGGAGACCCAGTACTTC.

This clonotype came up many times. CDR3 in DNA: TGTGCCAGCAGCTCCGGACAGGTCGTAGATACGCAGTATTTT. Translating it yields CASSSGQVVDTQYF. The chain couples TRBV6-2 or TRBV6-3 to TRBJ2-3, with TRBD1 matching over 7 bases. With V trimmed by 6 bases and J by 5 bases, 8 bases remained unmatched. The CDR3 loop spans 14 amino acids. Germline V gene data show CDR1 as MNHEY and CDR2 as SVGEGT.

Only a few counts were recorded for this clonotype. The chain uses TRBV7-9 and TRBJ1-4, with D unclear. Per the germline V gene, CDR1 is SEHNR and CDR2 is FQNEAQ (reference sequence). The CDR3 is made up of 14 amino acids. V gave up 1 base and J gave up 1 base, with 4 bases separating them. The CDR3 here is CASSLGVTNEKLFF. The CDR3 DNA reads TGTGCCAGCAGCTTAGGAGTAACTAATGAAAAACTGTTTTTT. Full variable domain (missing parts from reference TRBV7-9 and TRBJ1-4): DTGVSQNPRHKITKRGQNVTFRCDPISEHNRLYWYRQTLGQGPEFLTYFQNEAQLEKSRLLSDRFSAERPKGSFSTLEIQRTEQGDSAMYLCASSLGVTNEKLFFGSGTQLSVL.

The gene calls are TRBV29-1 and TRBJ2-1, with TRBD2 matching over 10 bases. J gave up 5 bases and V 1 base, and 2 bases lay outside the gene matches. CDR1 is SQVTM and CDR2 is ANQGSEA in the germline V gene. This CDR3 comprises 14 residues. This CDR3 is CSVEGLAGDNEQFF. The CDR3 DNA sequence: TGCAGCGTTGAAGGCCTAGCGGGGGACAATGAGCAGTTCTTC.

J is TRBJ1-3 and V is TRBV7-2, with D tentatively TRBD1 (5 bases). V was cut by 0 bases and J by 7 bases, with 13 bases left in between. The CDR3 is 15 residues long. Germline CDR1 and CDR2: SGHTA and FQGNSA. CDR3 sequence: CASSLAEGWGNTIYF. The CDR3 DNA reads as TGTGCCAGCAGCTTAGCGGAGGGGTGGGGGAACACCATATATTTT.

This clonotype was observed many times. The rearrangement joins TRBV12-3 or TRBV12-4 to TRBJ2-7; 10 nucleotides agree with TRBD1. With 0 bases clipped from V and 6 bases from J, the junction kept 8 bases outside the gene matches. The CDR3 runs to 16 residues. Here the CDR3 DNA reads TGTGCCAGCAGTTTAGCGGGGACAGGGGTCGGTTTCGAGCAGTACTTC. Translating it yields CASSLAGTGVGFEQYF.

This clonotype was picked up a small number of times. The chain uses TRBV7-8 and TRBJ2-1, with D tentatively TRBD2 (6 bases). The CDR3 has 16 amino acids. V shed 2 bases and J shed 4 bases, with 15 bases lying between them. Germline CDR1 and CDR2: SGHVS and FQNEAQ. The CDR3 DNA reads TGTGCCAGCAGCTTATCCCGCCTAGCGAGATACAATGAGCAGTTCTTC. This codes for CASSLSRLARYNEQFF.

This clonotype was picked up a small number of times. This chain joins TRBV7-9 and TRBJ1-1; the match to TRBD1 covers 7 bases. V lost 4 bases, J lost 12 bases, and 5 bases stayed unmatched. Germline assignment: CDR1 SEHNR and CDR2 FQNEAQ (reference sequence). The CDR3 has 11 residues. DNA for the CDR3: TGTGCCAGCAGCTCACAGGGGACGACTTTCTTT. It is translated as CASSSQGTTFF.

The rearrangement uses TRBV5-1 and TRBJ2-2; possibly TRBD1 for D (6 bases). Trimming pared 6 bases from V and 6 bases from J, leaving 15 bases between. The CDR3 consists of 14 residues. Germline lookup yields CDR1 SGHRS and CDR2 YFSETQ. The CDR3 loop reads CASTPTQGAGELFF. CDR3 DNA: TGCGCCAGCACCCCTACACAGGGTGCCGGGGAGCTGTTTTTT.

V usage is TRBV2 and J usage is TRBJ1-5, with 10 bases aligning to TRBD1. The CDR3 totals 15 residues. From germline, CDR1 is SNHLY and CDR2 FYNNEI. V was clipped by 7 bases and J by 6 bases; unmatched bases: 9. The DNA for the CDR3 is TGTGCCAGCATCCCCACGGGACAGGGGAGTCAGCCCCAGCATTTT. Translation: CASIPTGQGSQPQHF.

This clonotype occurred a few times. V gene TRBV15 combines with J gene TRBJ2-3, with 7 positions matching TRBD2. The CDR3 is 13 residues long. The junction had 3 bases not matched to a gene; V was cut back by 4 bases and J by 5 bases. In germline, CDR1 is LNHNV, CDR2 YYDKDF (reference sequence). The CDR3 is CATSTPGGDTQYF. As DNA, the CDR3 is TGTGCCACCAGCACTCCGGGGGGAGATACGCAGTATTTT. Complete variable domain (other parts from reference TRBV15 and TRBJ2-3): DAMVIQNPRYQVTQFGKPVTLSCSQTLNHNVMYWYQQKSSQAPKLLFHYYDKDFNNEADTPDNFQSRRPNTSFCFLDIRSPGLGDTAMYLCATSTPGGDTQYFGPGTRLTVL.

This clonotype was counted ten times or more. The chain recombines TRBV5-1 with TRBJ2-1; 9 bases match TRBD2. CDR1 and CDR2 from the germline V gene are SGHRS and YFSETQ. With V trimmed by 4 bases and J by 5 bases, 4 bases remained unmatched. The CDR3 length is 14 residues. The CDR3 sequence is CASSKAGGDNEQFF. The CDR3 nucleotides are TGCGCCAGCAGCAAAGCGGGAGGCGACAATGAGCAGTTCTTC.

This clonotype was seen ten or more times. This chain joins TRBV4-1 and TRBJ2-5; D might be TRBD2 (6 bases). V was shortened by 2 bases and J by 2 bases, with 9 bases between the two germline ends. The length of the CDR3 is 14 residues. From germline, CDR1 is MGHRA and CDR2 YSYEKL. CDR3 protein: CASSQRDLQETQYF. CDR3 nucleotide sequence: TGCGCCAGCAGCCAACGGGACTTACAAGAGACCCAGTACTTC.

The chain combines TRBV4-3 with TRBJ2-3; TRBD2 aligns across 9 bases. The CDR3 consists of 17 residues. Per germline, CDR1 LGHNA and CDR2 YSLEER. V dropped 1 base and J dropped 0; count of bases not matched to a gene: 5. CDR3 DNA sequence: TGCGCCAGCAGCCAAGGTGGCGGGGGGGTTAGCACAGATACGCAGTATTTT. As protein: CASSQGGGGVSTDTQYF.